Following are 32 T cell receptor beta chains from one sample sequenced in a study of response to subunit inactivated influenza vaccine. TCRdb re-derived calls from the RT-PCR reads in MiXCR, one entry per CDR3 protein. Among some 850,000 distinct CDR3 sequences listed, about 18% were seen once. The sequencing here drew on PBMCs from blood, taken about 5 days after vaccination. Every receptor here comes from a middle-aged man who received an inactivated influenza vaccine.

The V call is TRBV5-1, the J call TRBJ1-1; unclear D gene. Between the trimmed V and J ends, which lost 0 bases and 1 base, there was a span of 10 bases. The germline V gene has CDR1 SGHRS and CDR2 YFSETQ. This CDR3 has 15 residues. Written as DNA, the CDR3 is TGCGCCAGCAGCTTGGACAGTTGGACGAACACTGAAGCTTTCTTT. Amino acid sequence: CASSLDSWTNTEAFF.

This clonotype was found a few times. The CDR3 reads CSVEPSRHNEQFF. CDR3 nucleotide sequence: TGCAGCGTTGAACCCAGCCGTCACAATGAGCAGTTCTTC. The V gene is TRBV29-1, the J gene TRBJ2-1; D gene unclear. CDR1 is SQVTM, CDR2 ANQGSEA, per germline. CDR3 size: 13 residues. V was clipped by 2 bases and J by 5 bases, with 10 bases between them.

This clonotype was counted ten times or more. This chain connects TRBV12-3 or TRBV12-4 to TRBJ1-2; 7 bases agree with TRBD1. The CDR3 runs 14 residues. J was trimmed by 2 bases and V by 5 bases; bases with no gene match: 5. The CDR3 protein is CASSPPGQNYGYTF. CDR3 coding DNA: TGTGCCAGCAGTCCCCCGGGACAGAACTATGGCTACACCTTC.

This rearrangement joins TRBV30 to TRBJ2-7; 8 bases map to TRBD2. Germline CDR1 GTSNPN, CDR2 SVGIG (reference sequence). V was clipped by 2 bases and J by 8 bases; unmatched bases: 2. The CDR3 is made up of 11 amino acids. The CDR3 loop reads CAWSREGQQYF. CDR3 nucleotide sequence: TGTGCCTGGAGTCGGGAGGGGCAGCAGTACTTC. The entire variable domain, with the rest obtained from reference TRBV30 and TRBJ2-7, is as follows: SQTIHQWPATLVQPVGSPLSLECTVEGTSNPNLYWYRQAAGRGLQLLFYSVGIGQISSEVPQNLSASRPQDRQFILSSKKLLLSDSGFYLCAWSREGQQYFGPGTRLTVT.

V and J are TRBV7-9 and TRBJ1-1; D is undetermined. Germline values: CDR1 SEHNR, CDR2 FQNEAQ (reference sequence). This CDR3 is built from 13 residues. Trimming cost V 7 bases and J 0 bases, with 9 bases left between them. In nucleotides, the CDR3 is TGTGCCAGCAACACAGCTATGAACACTGAAGCTTTCTTT. The encoded protein is CASNTAMNTEAFF.

In its sample, this clonotype was seen a few times. The chain carries TRBV29-1 and TRBJ2-5; the match to TRBD1 covers 10 bases. J gave up 5 bases and V 6 bases, and 9 bases lay outside the gene matches. This CDR3 is built from 14 residues. The V gene's germline CDR1 is SQVTM and CDR2 ANQGSEA. This CDR3 reads CSVAYGQGVETQYF. Here the CDR3 DNA reads TGCAGCGTCGCCTATGGACAGGGGGTCGAGACCCAGTACTTC.

In its sample, this clonotype was seen many times. CDR3 in DNA: TGTGCCAGCAGCGTAGAGGCAGCCTCTTCACCCCTCCACTTT. Its translation: CASSVEAASSPLHF. The chain carries TRBV9 and TRBJ1-6, with unresolved D. Per the germline V gene, CDR1 is SGDLS and CDR2 is YYNGEE. Trimming left V 0 bases short and J 9 bases short, with 10 bases between. The CDR3 has 14 amino acids.

The rearrangement uses TRBV5-1 and TRBJ2-1; TRBD1 agrees at 9 bases. Germline V gene lookup returns CDR1 SGHRS and CDR2 YFSETQ. CDR3 size: 15 residues. Trimming removed 0 bases from V and 6 bases from J; junction bases left unmatched: 4. DNA for the CDR3: TGCGCCAGCAGCTTGGGGACAGGGGAGGGCAATGAGCAGTTCTTC. This sequence encodes CASSLGTGEGNEQFF.

V gene TRBV6-5 combines with J gene TRBJ2-7; 9 bases are shared with TRBD1. CDR1 MNHEY and CDR2 SVGAGI come from the germline V gene. The CDR3 extends over 15 amino acids. The V gene end was trimmed by 0 bases and the J gene end by 4 bases; junction bases not matched to a gene: 4. This CDR3 reads CASSYSKDRGYEQYF. CDR3 DNA: TGTGCCAGCAGTTACTCGAAGGACAGGGGATACGAGCAGTACTTC.

V gene TRBV28 combines with J gene TRBJ2-7, with 7 bases fitting TRBD1. J lost 5 bases, V lost 1 base, and 8 bases had no gene match. Per the germline V gene, CDR1 is MDHEN and CDR2 is SYDVKM. The CDR3 has 15 residues. Here the CDR3 reads CASSLFATGKNEQYF. The CDR3 DNA reads as TGTGCCAGCAGTTTATTCGCGACAGGGAAAAACGAGCAGTACTTC. The full variable domain, rest sourced from reference TRBV28 and TRBJ2-7, is DVKVTQSSRYLVKRTGEKVFLECVQDMDHENMFWYRQDPGLGLRLIYFSYDVKMKEKGDIPEGYSVSREKKERFSLILESASTNQTSMYLCASSLFATGKNEQYFGPGTRLTVT.

This chain joins TRBV7-2 and TRBJ2-7; weak D call: TRBD1 (6 bases). V was pared by 4 bases and J by 2 bases, with 12 bases between. Germline loops: CDR1 SGHTA, CDR2 FQGNSA. The CDR3 runs 14 residues. The CDR3 here is CASSSRGRTYEQYF. Written as DNA, the CDR3 is TGTGCCAGCAGCTCCAGGGGTAGGACCTACGAGCAGTACTTC. Drawing the rest from reference TRBV7-2 and TRBJ2-7, the complete variable domain is GAGVSQSPSNKVTEKGKDVELRCDPISGHTALYWYRQSLGQGLEFLIYFQGNSAPDKSGLPSDRFSAERTGGSVSTLTIQRTQQEDSAVYLCASSSRGRTYEQYFGPGTRLTVT.

V is TRBV7-9 and J is TRBJ1-1; possibly TRBD1 for D (5 bases). In germline, CDR1 is SEHNR, CDR2 FQNEAQ (reference sequence). The CDR3 has 15 residues. V was pared by 5 bases and J by 1 base, with 14 bases between. CDR3 protein: CASSQSGTSNTEAFF. In DNA, the CDR3 is TGTGCCAGCAGCCAATCCGGGACTTCGAACACTGAAGCTTTCTTT.

A few counts support this clonotype. J is TRBJ2-7 and V is TRBV15; D may be TRBD2 (6 bases). Germline V gene data show CDR1 as LNHNV and CDR2 as YYDKDF (reference sequence). Trimming cost V 5 bases and J 3 bases, with 17 bases left between them. The CDR3 length is 15 residues. CDR3 DNA: TGTGCCACCAGCGCCGCGGGGAATACCTTCTACGAGCAGTACTTC. Translating gives CATSAAGNTFYEQYF.

V and J are TRBV6-1 and TRBJ1-2, with 11 positions matching TRBD1. V lost 8 bases, J lost 8 bases, and 7 bases stayed unmatched. The CDR3 is 13 amino acids. The germline gives CDR1 MNHNS, CDR2 SASEGT. The CDR3 sequence is CASGGGQGAGYTF. CDR3 bases: TGTGCCAGCGGAGGAGGACAGGGGGCAGGCTACACCTTC.

Ten or more counts support this clonotype. The chain recombines TRBV20-1 with TRBJ2-7, with 9 bases fitting TRBD2. CDR3 length: 15 amino acids. Trimming took 0 bases from V and 5 from J; bases not matched to a gene: 8. Per the germline V gene, CDR1 is DFQATT and CDR2 is SNEGSKA (reference sequence). In DNA, the CDR3 is TGCAGTGCTAGAGAAGCCGGGACTAGCATAAACGAGCAGTACTTC. It yields the protein CSAREAGTSINEQYF.

The chain joins TRBV7-2 to TRBJ2-7; TRBD1 matches at 7 bases. The CDR3 has 14 amino acids. V trimming: 5 bases; J trimming: 4 bases; junction bases outside the gene matches: 8. The germline V gene has CDR1 SGHTA and CDR2 FQGNSA. CDR3 DNA: TGTGCCAGCAGCATACAGGGGCCGCCTTACGAGCAGTACTTC. Protein product: CASSIQGPPYEQYF.

The chain joins TRBV7-2 to TRBJ2-4, with D uncertain. Germline assignment: CDR1 SGHTA and CDR2 FQGNSA. V was shortened by 5 bases and J by 6 bases, with 17 bases between the two germline ends. The CDR3 spans 15 residues. This CDR3 reads CASSPSQGMVNIQYF. DNA of the CDR3: TGTGCCAGCAGCCCATCTCAAGGGATGGTAAACATTCAGTACTTC.

The genes are TRBV7-2 and TRBJ2-3; the D is unclear. The CDR3 loop spans 14 amino acids. Germline V lookup: CDR1 SGHTA, CDR2 FQGNSA. Deletions cut 0 bases from V and 8 bases from J, with 12 bases between. CDR3 nucleotides: TGTGCCAGCAGCTTAGCCCGGGCCCCGGGTACGCAGTATTTT. This encodes CASSLARAPGTQYF.

This clonotype appeared a few times. V usage is TRBV29-1 and J usage is TRBJ1-1; possible D gene TRBD1, 6 bases. The CDR3 sequence is 17 residues long. The V end lost 1 base, the J end lost 0 bases, and 18 bases lay between the germline ends. The germline gives CDR1 SQVTM, CDR2 ANQGSEA. The CDR3 region has the DNA TGCAGCGTTGAAGGTTTTCTGGGGGGCTTCATGAACACTGAAGCTTTCTTT. Protein: CSVEGFLGGFMNTEAFF.

The gene calls are TRBV5-6 and TRBJ2-5; no firm D call. Trimming took off 4 bases at V and 7 bases at J, with 11 bases between the two ends. This CDR3 contains 12 residues. Per germline, CDR1 SGHDT and CDR2 YYEEEE. CDR3 protein: CASSPTLGTQYF. For the CDR3, the DNA is TGTGCCAGCAGCCCCACCTTGGGGACCCAGTACTTC.

The rearrangement joins TRBV6-5 to TRBJ2-7; D is tentatively TRBD1 or TRBD2 (5 bases each). The CDR3 is made up of 13 amino acids. Per germline, CDR1 MNHEY and CDR2 SVGAGI. V gave up 2 bases and J gave up 6 bases, with 11 bases separating them. The CDR3 loop reads CASSYGGTGEQYF. The DNA of the CDR3 is TGTGCCAGCAGTTACGGGGGAACGGGCGAGCAGTACTTC.

Only a few counts were recorded for this clonotype. The chain carries TRBV11-2 and TRBJ2-5, with 11 bases that match TRBD2. Unmatched junction bases numbered 9, after V lost 5 bases and J lost 4 bases. The CDR3 sequence is 16 residues long. Germline-derived CDR1 and CDR2 are SGHAT and FQNNGV. This chain's CDR3 is CASSPTSGVVVETQYF. CDR3 nucleotides: TGTGCCAGCAGCCCGACTAGCGGGGTCGTTGTAGAGACCCAGTACTTC. Combining the CDR3 with reference TRBV11-2 and TRBJ2-5 gives the whole variable domain EAGVAQSPRYKIIEKRQSVAFWCNPISGHATLYWYQQILGQGPKLLIQFQNNGVVDDSQLPKDRFSAERLKGVDSTLKIQPAKLEDSAVYLCASSPTSGVVVETQYFGPGTRLLVL.

The chain is built from TRBV15 and TRBJ2-5; TRBD2 is a possible D gene (6 bases). This CDR3 has 17 residues. CDR1 LNHNV and CDR2 YYDKDF come from the germline V gene (reference sequence). With 1 base removed from V and 2 bases from J, the gap between germline ends came to 17 bases. Written as DNA, the CDR3 is TGTGCCACCAGCAGAGTTTCGGTAGCGGCCAATCAAGAGACCCAGTACTTC. Its translation is CATSRVSVAANQETQYF.

In this sample, this clonotype turned up a few times. The J gene is TRBJ1-6, the V gene TRBV6-1; TRBD1 is a possible D gene (6 bases). V was clipped by 6 bases and J by 4 bases, with 10 bases between them. This CDR3 region has 14 residues. Germline-derived CDR1 and CDR2 are MNHNS and SASEGT. CDR3 region: CASSIGGYNSPLHF. For the CDR3, the DNA is TGTGCCAGCAGCATAGGGGGTTATAATTCACCCCTCCACTTT.

The CDR3 DNA follows: TGTGCCAGCAGCCAACGCCCGACAAGGGCAAACTATGGCTACACCTTC. It is translated as CASSQRPTRANYGYTF. V and J are TRBV3-1 and TRBJ1-2, with D uncertain. Trimming left V 2 bases short and J 2 bases short, with 15 bases between. This CDR3 is 16 amino acids long. Germline-derived CDR1 and CDR2 are LGHDT and YNNKEL (reference sequence).

The V call is TRBV14, the J call TRBJ1-2; D call uncertain. The CDR3 loop spans 12 amino acids. CDR1 and CDR2 from the germline V gene are SGHDN and FVKESK. V was shortened by 1 base and J by 7 bases, with 7 bases between the two germline ends. This CDR3 is CASSQGLGGYTF. The CDR3 DNA is TGTGCCAGCAGCCAAGGTCTGGGTGGCTACACCTTC.

The V call is TRBV5-1, the J call TRBJ2-7; 8 bases align to TRBD1. Germline trimming cut 5 bases from V and 3 bases from J; bases unmatched to any gene: 10. CDR1 is SGHRS and CDR2 is YFSETQ in the germline V gene. The CDR3 has 15 residues. The CDR3 DNA reads TGCGCCAGCAGTCCAGACAGGGGTATTGTCTACGAGCAGTACTTC. The encoded protein is CASSPDRGIVYEQYF.

This clonotype came up a few times. The CDR3 protein is CASSFLRGGSGNTIYF. DNA for the CDR3: TGTGCCAGCAGCTTCCTTCGCGGCGGCTCTGGAAACACCATATATTTT. This sequence joins TRBV7-2 and TRBJ1-3; D not resolved. This CDR3 contains 16 residues. Deletions cut 3 bases from V and 0 bases from J, with 12 bases between. CDR1 and CDR2 (germline): SGHTA, FQGNSA.

This clonotype has a handful of counts. This chain connects TRBV5-1 to TRBJ2-3, with 8 bases identical to TRBD1. The CDR3 runs 17 residues. From germline, CDR1 is SGHRS and CDR2 YFSETQ. The trim removed 6 bases at V and 0 bases at J, leaving 12 bases unmatched. The CDR3 DNA is TGCGCCAGCACCGACCGGCCCCGGACAGGGAGCACAGATACGCAGTATTTT. Translation gives CASTDRPRTGSTDTQYF.

In this sample, this clonotype turned up many times. The gene calls are TRBV24-1 and TRBJ2-3; TRBD2 aligns across 9 bases. CDR1 is KGHDR and CDR2 is SFDVKD in the germline V gene. This CDR3 contains 19 residues. V lost 5 bases and J lost 5; bases outside the gene matches: 19. DNA of the CDR3: TGTGCCACCAGTGGAAGAGGGACTAGCTTTTTGAAGGGGGGAGATACGCAGTATTTT. Protein product: CATSGRGTSFLKGGDTQYF.

This clonotype was observed a handful of times. The chain has TRBV6-2 or TRBV6-3 and TRBJ1-1, with a possible D match to TRBD1 (6 bases). Trimming removed 6 bases from V and 3 bases from J, with 20 bases in between. Looked up from germline, CDR1 is MNHEY and CDR2 is SVGEGT. CDR3 length: 16 amino acids. CDR3 residues: CASSQLHRDRDTEAFF. The CDR3 nucleotides read TGTGCCAGCAGCCAACTCCACAGGGATCGGGACACTGAAGCTTTCTTT.

The genes are TRBV7-9 and TRBJ1-2, with a weak D call TRBD1 (5 bases). Germline V gene lookup returns CDR1 SEHNR and CDR2 FQNEAQ (reference sequence). The V end was cut by 1 base, the J end by 5 bases, with 14 bases between. The CDR3 is 15 residues long. This CDR3 reads CASSLGGSTFYGYTF. CDR3 DNA sequence: TGTGCCAGCAGCTTAGGGGGGTCTACCTTTTATGGCTACACCTTC.